This T cell receptor beta chain was sequenced in a study of breast tumors, draining lymph nodes, adjacent tissues. Study conclusions and caveats: Most tumor T cells seemingly derive from lymph node, then expand in tumor.

Axillary draining lymph nodes of breast cancer patients supplied the node samples. TCRdb redid the calling of the multiplex PCR reads with MiXCR, one entry per CDR3 protein. The sample includes roughly 130,000 distinct CDR3 sequences, just under 20% of them seen just once. This CDR3 is built from 18 residues. The ends lost 5 bases at V and 4 bases at J; junction bases unmatched: 16. Germline V gives CDR1 SGHDT, CDR2 YYEEEE. Points on this clonotype: Its antigen is as yet unknown.

The J gene is TRBJ2-2, the V gene TRBV5-6; 8 bases are a match to TRBD2. The receptor was derived from a female donor with breast cancer. Some clones in this sample may be carry-over from other donors' samples. Sequences were obtained from axillary lymph node tissue. CDR3 in amino acids: CASRWGLAGVASTGELFF. The CDR3 coding sequence is TGTGCCAGCAGATGGGGGCTAGCGGGTGTCGCGAGCACCGGGGAGCTGTTTTTT.